The 14 T cell receptor beta chains given below trace back to one sample, sequenced in a study of blood T cell repertoires in COVID-19. Libraries were prepared by immunoSEQ multiplex PCR; TCRdb keeps only in-frame clonotypes and omits some of them. The profile shows fewer than 300,000 clones, 86% of them singletons. The specimen was PBMCs or T cells enriched from blood (not recorded which). These TCRs come from a man between 18 and 35 years old who had recovered from COVID-19.

The chain carries TRBV4-1 and TRBJ2-7; no firm D call. The V gene's germline CDR1 is MGHRA and CDR2 YSYEKL. V was shortened by 0 bases and J by 2 bases, with 11 bases between the two germline ends. The CDR3 is 15 residues long. CDR3 DNA sequence: TGCGCCAGCAGCCAAGATGCGGCCCCCCCCTACGAGCAGTACTTC. This sequence encodes CASSQDAAPPYEQYF.

This clone came up a few times. This sequence joins TRBV10-3 and TRBJ1-2, with 10 bases matching TRBD1. Germline V gene data show CDR1 as ENHRY and CDR2 as SYGVKD. V gave up 7 bases and J gave up 7 bases; unmatched junction bases: 12. The CDR3 sequence is 15 residues long. The CDR3 DNA reads TGTGCCATCACTGGGACAGGGGCTTCCCGTGGTGGCTACACCTTC. This gives the protein CAITGTGASRGGYTF.

This clone was detected once. J is TRBJ2-3 and V is TRBV5-1; no firm D call. The CDR3 is 13 amino acids. Per germline, CDR1 SGHRS and CDR2 YFSETQ. With 4 bases removed from V and 0 bases from J, the gap between germline ends came to 6 bases. The CDR3 sequence is CASSITSTDTQYF. The CDR3 coding sequence is TGCGCCAGCAGCATCACTAGCACAGATACGCAGTATTTT.

V usage is TRBV4-1 and J usage is TRBJ2-7; no definite D call. There are 16 residues in the CDR3. V dropped 0 bases and J dropped 1 base, with 13 bases sitting between them. CDR1 and CDR2 from the germline V gene are MGHRA and YSYEKL. The CDR3 DNA follows: TGCGCCAGCAGCCAAGATGTGTCGGCGCGGTCCTACGAGCAGTACTTC. Protein product: CASSQDVSARSYEQYF.

The V gene is TRBV19, the J gene TRBJ2-3; no definite D call. Between the trimmed V and J ends, which lost 5 bases and 1 base, there was a span of 7 bases. The germline V gene encodes CDR1 LNHDA and CDR2 SQIVND (reference sequence). The CDR3 spans 13 residues. In DNA form, the CDR3 reads TGTGCCAGTAGTGTGACTGGCACAGATACGCAGTATTTT. Translating gives CASSVTGTDTQYF.

V and J are TRBV5-6 and TRBJ2-7; a weak D match, TRBD2 (5 bases). V lost 4 bases and J 3 bases, leaving 11 bases between the germline ends. CDR3 length: 13 amino acids. The germline V gene encodes CDR1 SGHDT and CDR2 YYEEEE. The CDR3 DNA follows: TGTGCCAGCAGCCCGGACGGGGACTACGAGCAGTACTTC. Its translation: CASSPDGDYEQYF.

V gene TRBV10-1 combines with J gene TRBJ2-7; 9 bases match TRBD2. Losses at the gene ends were 4 bases for V and 3 bases for J; bases not matched to a gene: 4. This CDR3 comprises 14 residues. CDR1 is WNHNN and CDR2 is SYGVQD in the germline V gene (reference sequence). The CDR3 nucleotides are TGCGCCAGCAGTGGCGAAGCGGGAGGCTACGAGCAGTACTTC. Translating gives CASSGEAGGYEQYF.

A note on this clone: This sample also contains other DNA sequences that code for the same CDR3. This chain links TRBV18 with TRBJ1-5; D gene ambiguous. This CDR3 is built from 13 residues. The V end was cut by 4 bases, the J end by 1 base, with 5 bases between. Germline lookup yields CDR1 KGHSH and CDR2 LQKENI. CDR3 loop: CASSQESNQPQHF. As DNA, the CDR3 is TGTGCCAGCTCACAAGAGAGCAATCAGCCCCAGCATTTT.

The chain is built from TRBV3-1 (or the pseudogene TRBV3-2) and TRBJ1-1; the D is unclear. Looked up from germline, CDR1 is LGHDT and CDR2 is YNNKEL (reference sequence). Deletions cut 1 base from V and 7 bases from J, with 10 bases between. There are 13 residues in the CDR3. The CDR3 reads CASSQVPGNEAFF. Here the CDR3 DNA reads TGTGCCAGCAGCCAAGTTCCGGGGAATGAAGCTTTCTTT.

This clone was picked up a small number of times. The chain carries TRBV6-1 and TRBJ2-5; D possibly corresponds to TRBD2 (6 bases). Germline values: CDR1 MNHNS, CDR2 SASEGT. This CDR3 region has 16 residues. The V gene lost 4 bases and the J gene lost 1 base, with 16 bases spanning the gap. The CDR3: CASSVGTSTFQETQYF. The CDR3 nucleotides are TGTGCCAGCAGTGTAGGAACTAGCACCTTCCAAGAGACCCAGTACTTC.

A single count supports this clone. The chain combines TRBV30 with TRBJ2-1; D is possibly TRBD2 (6 bases). The CDR3 runs to 14 residues. Per germline, CDR1 GTSNPN and CDR2 SVGIG (reference sequence). V lost 5 bases and J lost 3, with 14 bases in between. This chain's CDR3 is CAWDRDSYYNEQFF. CDR3 nucleotide sequence: TGTGCCTGGGATCGGGACTCATACTACAATGAGCAGTTCTTC.

The chain couples TRBV28 to TRBJ1-1; weak D call: TRBD1 (5 bases). The germline gives CDR1 MDHEN, CDR2 SYDVKM. V gave up 6 bases and J gave up 6 bases, with 8 bases separating them. CDR3 length: 11 amino acids. The CDR3 loop is CASRGGSEAFF. The CDR3 region has the DNA TGTGCCAGCAGGGGGGGGTCTGAAGCTTTCTTT.

This clone was found once. The chain is built from TRBV24-1 and TRBJ2-2; 8 bases line up with TRBD1. Germline values: CDR1 KGHDR, CDR2 SFDVKD. The CDR3 contains 15 residues. The ends lost 5 bases at V and 5 bases at J; junction bases unmatched: 6. The chain's CDR3 is CATSVQGADTGELFF. Written as DNA, the CDR3 is TGTGCCACCAGTGTCCAGGGGGCCGATACCGGGGAGCTGTTTTTT.

The genes are TRBV4-1 and TRBJ1-4; 8 nucleotides line up with TRBD1. CDR3 length: 16 residues. Germline-derived CDR1 and CDR2 are MGHRA and YSYEKL. Trimming cost V 5 bases and J 4 bases; bases outside gene matches: 9. Here the CDR3 reads CASSARTGSVNEKLFF. In nucleotides, the CDR3 is TGCGCCAGCAGCGCCCGGACAGGGTCGGTTAATGAAAAACTGTTTTTT.